The 15 T cell receptor beta chains below all came from one sample that was sequenced in a study of cytomegalovirus exposure and HLA in healthy donors. Primers: 60 Vbeta forward and 13 Jbeta reverse. The data were produced by immunoSEQ multiplex PCR, yet TCRdb's version contains in-frame clones alone and is incomplete. This sample yields approximately 110,000 clones, of which 15% are seen a single time; 1.9% belongs to the top ten. Specimen: PBMCs. All receptors derive from a woman under 30 in good health and CMV-seronegative.

This clone has a handful of counts. The chain is built from TRBV25-1 and TRBJ2-7; D is ambiguous. Germline V gene lookup returns CDR1 MGHDK and CDR2 SYGVNS. The V end lost 1 base, the J end lost 4 bases, and 5 bases lay between the germline ends. This CDR3 has 12 amino acids. The CDR3 loop reads CASSESLYEQYF. CDR3 bases: TGTGCCAGCAGTGAATCCCTGTACGAGCAGTACTTC.

J is TRBJ2-6 and V is TRBV6-5; D unclear. The CDR3 has 15 residues. Germline CDR1 reads MNHEY; CDR2 reads SVGAGI. The V and J ends lost 5 bases and 0 bases respectively, with 8 bases between them. CDR3 nucleotides: TGTGCCAGCAGTCCCTCAGGCTCTGGGGCCAACGTCCTGACTTTC. It codes for CASSPSGSGANVLTF.

This clone has only a few counts. V and J are TRBV14 and TRBJ1-5; D unresolved. Trimming stripped 3 bases from V and 4 bases from J, with 4 bases between. The germline V gene encodes CDR1 SGHDN and CDR2 FVKESK. The CDR3 is 12 amino acids. The CDR3 sequence is CASSQRNQPQHF. As DNA, the CDR3 is TGTGCCAGCAGCCAGAGAAATCAGCCCCAGCATTTT.

The chain links TRBV29-1 to TRBJ1-5; 10 bases are shared with TRBD1. The CDR3 is made up of 14 amino acids. CDR1 SQVTM and CDR2 ANQGSEA come from the germline V gene. After removal of 6 bases from V and 6 bases from J, the junction contained 8 bases not matched to a gene. CDR3 in DNA: TGCAGCGTGAGTCCGGGACAGGGGCTTCAGCCCCAGCATTTT. Protein product: CSVSPGQGLQPQHF.

This clone was detected a few times. The chain recombines TRBV2 with TRBJ2-1; weak D call: TRBD1 (6 bases). V lost 2 bases, J lost 7 bases, and 15 bases lay in between. The CDR3 covers 15 residues. The germline gives CDR1 SNHLY, CDR2 FYNNEI. This CDR3 reads CASSEIGGHKNEQFF. The CDR3 region has the DNA TGTGCCAGCAGTGAAATAGGGGGACACAAAAATGAGCAGTTCTTC.

This clone was observed a handful of times. The rearrangement links TRBV23-1 to TRBJ2-3; 11 bases line up with TRBD1. TRBV23-1 belongs to the ORF category, with a function that is uncertain. With 4 bases clipped from V and 6 bases from J, the junction kept 9 bases outside the gene matches. The CDR3 loop spans 16 amino acids. Here the CDR3 DNA reads TGCGCCAGCAGTCCCCCGGGACAGGGGGAATCGGATACGCAGTATTTT. Amino acids: CASSPPGQGESDTQYF.

The V call is TRBV5-6, the J call TRBJ1-2; the match to TRBD1 covers 10 bases. This CDR3 is 14 amino acids long. J was trimmed by 6 bases and V by 4 bases; bases with no gene match: 6. Germline CDR1 and CDR2: SGHDT and YYEEEE. The DNA for the CDR3 is TGTGCCAGCAGCCCGGTGACAGGGGGCCATGGCTACACCTTC. It yields the protein CASSPVTGGHGYTF.

This clone has more than one count but fewer than ten. The chain's CDR3 is CASSQRAGTSSSNEQFF. Written as DNA, the CDR3 is TGTGCCAGCAGTCAACGTGCCGGGACTAGCAGCTCCAATGAGCAGTTCTTC. The chain has TRBV7-3 and TRBJ2-1; TRBD2 matches at 9 bases. V dropped 6 bases and J dropped 6; count of bases not matched to a gene: 15. The CDR3 has 17 residues. Germline assignment: CDR1 SGHTA and CDR2 FQGTGA.

The rearrangement links TRBV6-7 to TRBJ2-2; D gene uncertain. TRBV6-7 is identified as an open reading frame with a role that is uncertain. The CDR3 is 15 amino acids. V lost 2 bases to trimming and J lost 3 bases, with 10 bases between them. CDR3: CASSYRESHTGELFF. CDR3 coding DNA: TGTGCCAGCAGTTACCGAGAATCCCACACCGGGGAGCTGTTTTTT.

The CDR3, as DNA: TGTGCCAGCAGCTTAGCCCCCGGGAGCTCTGGAAACACCATATATTTT. This codes for CASSLAPGSSGNTIYF. The chain joins TRBV7-2 to TRBJ1-3, with unresolved D. This CDR3 has 16 residues. The germline gives CDR1 SGHTA, CDR2 FQGNSA. The V and J ends lost 0 bases and 0 bases respectively, with 9 bases between them.

This clone has more than one count but fewer than ten. This chain connects TRBV6-6 to TRBJ1-1, with no clear D. The germline V gene encodes CDR1 MNHNY and CDR2 SVGAGI (reference sequence). This CDR3 is 12 amino acids long. Trimming left V 5 bases short and J 1 base short, with 5 bases between. The CDR3 is CASSHRNTEAFF. CDR3 coding DNA: TGTGCCAGCAGTCACAGGAACACTGAAGCTTTCTTT.

This clone was seen a handful of times. The rearrangement links TRBV28 to TRBJ2-6; the D is unclear. CDR1 is MDHEN, CDR2 SYDVKM, per germline. V dropped 8 bases and J dropped 0 bases, with 8 bases sitting between them. CDR3 length equals 14 residues. The CDR3 nucleotides read TGTGCCAGCTCCTATCTCTCTGGGGCCAACGTCCTGACTTTC. This sequence encodes CASSYLSGANVLTF. Based on the CDR3 plus reference TRBV28 and TRBJ2-6, the full variable domain is DVKVTQSSRYLVKRTGEKVFLECVQDMDHENMFWYRQDPGLGLRLIYFSYDVKMKEKGDIPEGYSVSREKKERFSLILESASTNQTSMYLCASSYLSGANVLTFGAGSRLTVL.

V is TRBV11-2 and J is TRBJ2-1; D is unresolved. The CDR3 is made up of 15 amino acids. Germline CDR1 is SGHAT and CDR2 is FQNNGV. Trimming took off 3 bases at V and 0 bases at J, with 9 bases between the two ends. CDR3 in amino acids: CASSFSMSSYNEQFF. The CDR3 coding sequence is TGTGCCAGCAGCTTCTCTATGAGCTCCTACAATGAGCAGTTCTTC.

V usage is TRBV7-8 and J usage is TRBJ2-7, with 8 bases matching TRBD1. The CDR3 contains 18 residues. J lost 0 bases, V lost 4 bases, and 14 bases had no gene match. Germline values: CDR1 SGHVS, CDR2 FQNEAQ. The CDR3 loop is CASSSRTGSLTGSYEQYF. The CDR3 DNA is TGTGCCAGCAGCTCTCGGACAGGGAGCCTAACTGGCTCCTACGAGCAGTACTTC. The full variable domain, with the rest looked up from reference TRBV7-8 and TRBJ2-7, is GAGVSQSPRYKVAKRGQDVALRCDPISGHVSLFWYQQALGQGPEFLTYFQNEAQLDKSGLPSDRFFAERPEGSVSTLKIQRTQQEDSAVYLCASSSRTGSLTGSYEQYFGPGTRLTVT.

For this clone: Mismatch with germline at one junction end may stem from a read error. This chain connects TRBV4-3 to TRBJ2-7; no firm D call. The V gene's germline CDR1 is LGHNA and CDR2 YSLEER. CDR3 length: 14 amino acids. In nucleotides, the CDR3 is TGCGCCAGCAGCCAAAGCGCGAGCTCCTACGAGCCGTACTTC. The encoded protein is CASSQSASSYEPYF.